This is a list of T cell receptor beta chains from one sample in a study of blood T cell repertoires in COVID-19. The assay was immunoSEQ multiplex PCR, and TCRdb's table has in-frame clones only and misses some. The data contain some 300,000 clones, under 90% of them singletons. Sequenced: PBMCs or T cells enriched from blood (not recorded which). Source of these receptors: a woman aged 25 to 39 who had recovered from COVID-19. Each CDR3 is given with its conserved first and last residue. D genes are given only for firm matches. Size is stated for part of the rows, as once, few or many counts, or as a class when the clone is expanded.

TRBV6-5	-	TRBJ2-3	TRBD2	TGCGCCAGCAGTTACGCGAGCGGGAGTGACATAGATACGCAGTATTTT	CASSYASGSDIDTQYF
TRBV5-4	-	TRBJ1-6	-	TGTGCCAGCAGCTTGGATCTGGCCCAGAATTCACCCCTCCACTTT	CASSLDLAQNSPLHF
TRBV7-2	-	TRBJ1-4	-	TGTGCCAGCAGCTTAGTTTCCCAGGATGGGCTCACTAATGAAAAACTGTTTTTT	CASSLVSQDGLTNEKLFF
TRBV9	-	TRBJ2-2	-	TGTGCCAGCAGCGTAGATAAGAGGTGGCCCGGGGAGCTGTTTTTT	CASSVDKRWPGELFF
TRBV5-4	-	TRBJ2-7	-	TGTGCCAGCAGCGTACAGGGAGGGAGCTCCTACGAGCAGTACTTC	CASSVQGGSSYEQYF
TRBV7-2	-	TRBJ2-5	-	TGTGCCAGCAGCTTAGATCGGGGGGCGGAGACCCAGTACTTC	CASSLDRGAETQYF
TRBV6-4	-	TRBJ2-2	TRBD2	TGTGCCAGCAGAAGAATAGCGGGAGAAGCGAACACCGGGGAGCTGTTTTTT	CASRRIAGEANTGELFF
TRBV7-8	once	TRBJ2-2	-	TGTGCCAGCAGCTTAGTTTATCTATTGGAGTCCACCGGGGAGCTGTTTTTT	CASSLVYLLESTGELFF
TRBV10-3	-	TRBJ1-5	-	TGTGCCATCAGTGAGTCGGAGGGTCAGCCCCAGCATTTT	CAISESEGQPQHF
TRBV4-3	-	TRBJ2-2	TRBD2	TGCGCCAGCAGCCAAGTGACTAGCGGGTACACCGGGGAGCTGTTTTTT	CASSQVTSGYTGELFF
TRBV6-6	once	TRBJ2-1	-	TGTGCCAGCAGTCCCTCCCCTACAGGGTTGAGAGTCAATGAGCAGTTCTTC	CASSPSPTGLRVNEQFF
TRBV24-1	-	TRBJ2-4	-	TGTGCCACCAGTGACCCTATTTCAGGGGCCCCAAACATTCAGTACTTC	CATSDPISGAPNIQYF
TRBV11-2	once	TRBJ2-3	-	TGTGCCAGCAGCTTGACAGGGACTTTGACAGATACGCAGTATTTT	CASSLTGTLTDTQYF
TRBV19	-	TRBJ2-7	-	TGTGCCAGTAGCCTACGGGAAACTAGCTACGAGCAGTACTTC	CASSLRETSYEQYF
TRBV3-1/TRBV3-2	-	TRBJ2-1	-	TGTGCCAGCAGCCAGGGGGCAGGCAATGAGCAGTTCTTC	CASSQGAGNEQFF
TRBV7-2	-	TRBJ2-1	TRBD2	TGTGCCAGCAGCTTATTTCCACGGGAGGAGAGCCGCAATGAGCAGTTCTTC	CASSLFPREESRNEQFF
TRBV18	-	TRBJ2-1	TRBD1	TGTGCCAGCTCACCGCGGACAGGGCGGACCTACAATGAGCAGTTCTTC	CASSPRTGRTYNEQFF